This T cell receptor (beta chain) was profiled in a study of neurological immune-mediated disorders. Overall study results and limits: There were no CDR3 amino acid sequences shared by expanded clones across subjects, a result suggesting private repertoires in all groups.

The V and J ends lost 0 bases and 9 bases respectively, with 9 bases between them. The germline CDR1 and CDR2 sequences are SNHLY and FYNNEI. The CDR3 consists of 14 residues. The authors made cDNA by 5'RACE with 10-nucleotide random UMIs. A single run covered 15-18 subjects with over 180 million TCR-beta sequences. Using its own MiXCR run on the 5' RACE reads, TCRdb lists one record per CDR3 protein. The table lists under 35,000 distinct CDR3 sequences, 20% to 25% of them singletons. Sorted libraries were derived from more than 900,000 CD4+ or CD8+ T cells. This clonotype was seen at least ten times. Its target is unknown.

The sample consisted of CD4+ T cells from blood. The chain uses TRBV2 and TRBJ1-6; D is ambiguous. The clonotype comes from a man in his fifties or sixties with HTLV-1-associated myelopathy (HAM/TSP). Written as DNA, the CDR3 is TGTGCCAGCAGTGAAGCAGAGTTAGTTTCACCCCTCCACTTT. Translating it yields CASSEAELVSPLHF.